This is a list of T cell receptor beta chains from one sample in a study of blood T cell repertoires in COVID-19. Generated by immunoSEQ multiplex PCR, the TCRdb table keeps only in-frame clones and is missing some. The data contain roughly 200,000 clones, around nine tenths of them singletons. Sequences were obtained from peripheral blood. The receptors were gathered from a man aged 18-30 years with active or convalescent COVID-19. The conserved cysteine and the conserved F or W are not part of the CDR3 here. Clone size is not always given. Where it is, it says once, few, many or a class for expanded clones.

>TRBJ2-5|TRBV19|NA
ASSPGPRETQY
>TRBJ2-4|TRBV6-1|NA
ASSEAGYDLAKNIQY
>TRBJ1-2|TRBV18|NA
ASSLTGGPNYGYT
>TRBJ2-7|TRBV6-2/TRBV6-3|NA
ASSYSGRPYEQY
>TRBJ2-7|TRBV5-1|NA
ASSLVQGYEQY
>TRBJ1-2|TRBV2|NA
ASNEVFNYGYT
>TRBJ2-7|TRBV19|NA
ASSIQESGGEQY
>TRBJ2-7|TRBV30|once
AWTRLGYEQY
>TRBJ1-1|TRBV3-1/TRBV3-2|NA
ASSHPAGGTEAF
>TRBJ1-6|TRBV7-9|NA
ASSPRDRLRSPLH
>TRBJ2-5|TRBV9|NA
ASSVGALAGVYETQY
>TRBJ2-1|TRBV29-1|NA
SVQAAYNEQF
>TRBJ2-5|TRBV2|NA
ATRPGGRETQY
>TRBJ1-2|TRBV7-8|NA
ASSPGQNYGYT
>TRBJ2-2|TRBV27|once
ASSLMTGGNTGELF